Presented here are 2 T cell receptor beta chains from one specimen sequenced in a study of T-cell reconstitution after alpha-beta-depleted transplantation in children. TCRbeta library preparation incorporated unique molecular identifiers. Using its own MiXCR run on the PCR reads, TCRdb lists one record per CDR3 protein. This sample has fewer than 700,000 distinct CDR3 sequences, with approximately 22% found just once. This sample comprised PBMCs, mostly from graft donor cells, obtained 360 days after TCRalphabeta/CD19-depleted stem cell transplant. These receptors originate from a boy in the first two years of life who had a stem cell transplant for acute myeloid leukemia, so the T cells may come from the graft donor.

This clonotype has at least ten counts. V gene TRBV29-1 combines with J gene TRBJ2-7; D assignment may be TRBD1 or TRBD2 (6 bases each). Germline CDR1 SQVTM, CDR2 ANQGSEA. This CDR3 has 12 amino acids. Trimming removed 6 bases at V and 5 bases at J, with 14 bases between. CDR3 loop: CSVEGGGDEQYF. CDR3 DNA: TGCAGCGTCGAGGGGGGAGGAGACGAGCAGTACTTC.

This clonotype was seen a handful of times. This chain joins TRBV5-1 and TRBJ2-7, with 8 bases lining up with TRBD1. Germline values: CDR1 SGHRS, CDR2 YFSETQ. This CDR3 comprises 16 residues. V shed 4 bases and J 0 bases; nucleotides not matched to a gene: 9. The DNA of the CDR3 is TGCGCCAGCAGCCCCTACAGACAGGGGCACTCCTACGAGCAGTACTTC. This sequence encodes CASSPYRQGHSYEQYF. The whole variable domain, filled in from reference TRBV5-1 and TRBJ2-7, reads KAGVTQTPRYLIKTRGQQVTLSCSPISGHRSVSWYQQTPGQGLQFLFEYFSETQRNKGNFPGRFSGRQFSNSRSEMNVSTLELGDSALYLCASSPYRQGHSYEQYFGPGTRLTVT.